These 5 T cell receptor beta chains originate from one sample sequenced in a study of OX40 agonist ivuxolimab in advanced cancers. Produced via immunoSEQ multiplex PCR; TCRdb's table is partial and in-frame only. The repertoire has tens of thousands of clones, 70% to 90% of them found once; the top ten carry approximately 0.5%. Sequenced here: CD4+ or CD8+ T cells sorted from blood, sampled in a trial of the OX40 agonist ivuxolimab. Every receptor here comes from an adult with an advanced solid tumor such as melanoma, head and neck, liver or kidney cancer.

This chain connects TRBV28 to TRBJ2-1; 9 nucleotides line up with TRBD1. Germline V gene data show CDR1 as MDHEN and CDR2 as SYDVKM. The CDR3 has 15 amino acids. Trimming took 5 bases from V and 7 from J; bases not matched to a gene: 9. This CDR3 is CASSEMMGQGNEQFF. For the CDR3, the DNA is TGTGCCAGCAGTGAAATGATGGGACAGGGAAATGAGCAGTTCTTC.

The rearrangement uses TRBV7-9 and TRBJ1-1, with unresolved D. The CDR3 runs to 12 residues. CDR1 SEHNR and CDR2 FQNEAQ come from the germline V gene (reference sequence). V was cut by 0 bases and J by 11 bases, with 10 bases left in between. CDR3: CASSLAGADAFF. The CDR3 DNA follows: TGTGCCAGCAGCTTAGCGGGAGCGGACGCTTTCTTT.

DNA of the CDR3: TGTGCCAGCAGCACGGGACTAGCGGGTCACGAGCAGTACTTC. Translated: CASSTGLAGHEQYF. The chain combines TRBV7-9 with TRBJ2-7; 12 bases line up with TRBD2. The germline gives CDR1 SEHNR, CDR2 FQNEAQ (reference sequence). Germline trimming cut 5 bases from V and 5 bases from J; bases unmatched to any gene: 4. The CDR3 runs to 14 residues.

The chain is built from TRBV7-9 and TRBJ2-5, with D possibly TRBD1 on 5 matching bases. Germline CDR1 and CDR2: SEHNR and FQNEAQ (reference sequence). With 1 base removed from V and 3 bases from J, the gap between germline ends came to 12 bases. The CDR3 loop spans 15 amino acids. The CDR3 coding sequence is TGTGCCAGCAGCTTAGTGACAGTGAGAGAAGAGACCCAGTACTTC. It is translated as CASSLVTVREETQYF.

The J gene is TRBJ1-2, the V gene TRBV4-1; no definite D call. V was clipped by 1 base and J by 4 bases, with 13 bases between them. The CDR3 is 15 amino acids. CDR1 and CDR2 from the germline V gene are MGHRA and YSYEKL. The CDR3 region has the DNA TGCGCCAGCAGCCAAGCTCTGGGTTTTATCTATGGCTACACCTTC. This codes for CASSQALGFIYGYTF.